Presented here are 15 T cell receptor beta chains from one specimen sequenced in a study of T cell repertoires in cytomegalovirus infection. No antigen is known for these receptors. Via MiXCR, TCRdb re-called the reads, giving one row per CDR3 protein. The sample consists of some 50,000 distinct CDR3 sequences, about a fifth of them appearing once. This material consisted of CD8+ T cells from cultured PBMCs, taken from culture after CMV antigen stimulation. The receptors stem from a human donor in good health (CMV status not recorded). Some clones in this sample may be carry-over from other donors' samples.

The chain recombines TRBV29-1 with TRBJ2-1, with D perhaps being TRBD1 or TRBD2 (6 bases each). This CDR3 region has 16 residues. V was clipped by 3 bases and J by 0 bases, with 15 bases between them. Germline V gene sequence: CDR1 SQVTM, CDR2 ANQGSEA. The CDR3 region is CSVEGAEGHSYNEQFF. The CDR3 coding sequence is TGCAGCGTTGAGGGGGCGGAGGGACACTCCTACAATGAGCAGTTCTTC.

This chain links TRBV7-3 with TRBJ2-1, with TRBD2 matching over 7 bases. This CDR3 contains 15 residues. The germline gives CDR1 SGHTA, CDR2 FQGTGA. Trimming removed 11 bases from V and 8 bases from J; junction bases left unmatched: 18. The CDR3 protein is CASAEGGSGTDEQFF. DNA for the CDR3: TGTGCCTCTGCGGAGGGCGGGAGTGGGACTGATGAGCAGTTCTTC.

V usage is TRBV10-3 and J usage is TRBJ1-1, with D perhaps TRBD1 (6 bases). The CDR3 contains 13 residues. Trimming removed 10 bases from V and 3 bases from J, with 15 bases in between. Germline V gives CDR1 ENHRY, CDR2 SYGVKD. CDR3 sequence (DNA): TGTGCCACCGAGGGAGGGGGATACACTGAAGCTTTCTTT. Its protein product is CATEGGGYTEAFF.

In this sample, this clonotype turned up a few times. V and J are TRBV28 and TRBJ1-1; no firm D call. Germline CDR1 and CDR2: MDHEN and SYDVKM. The CDR3 totals 12 residues. The V end was cut by 6 bases, the J end by 2 bases, with 7 bases between. CDR3 amino acids: CASSRQNTEAFF. The CDR3 DNA sequence: TGTGCCAGCAGCAGACAAAACACTGAAGCTTTCTTT. The full variable domain, in which reference TRBV28 and TRBJ1-1 provide the parts outside the CDR3, is DVKVTQSSRYLVKRTGEKVFLECVQDMDHENMFWYRQDPGLGLRLIYFSYDVKMKEKGDIPEGYSVSREKKERFSLILESASTNQTSMYLCASSRQNTEAFFGQGTRLTVV.

The chain links TRBV7-9 to TRBJ2-5, with D possibly being TRBD2 (6 bases). Trimming removed 1 base from V and 2 bases from J, with 14 bases in between. Germline assignment: CDR1 SEHNR and CDR2 FQNEAQ (reference sequence). This CDR3 spans 16 amino acids. Here the CDR3 DNA reads TGTGCCAGCAGCTTAGGCCCGGGACTGGGACAAGAGACCCAGTACTTC. This translates into CASSLGPGLGQETQYF. Together with reference TRBV7-9 and TRBJ2-5, the CDR3 gives the full variable domain: DTGVSQNPRHKITKRGQNVTFRCDPISEHNRLYWYRQTLGQGPEFLTYFQNEAQLEKSRLLSDRFSAERPKGSFSTLEIQRTEQGDSAMYLCASSLGPGLGQETQYFGPGTRLLVL.

This chain connects TRBV7-2 to TRBJ2-1; 8 bases are shared with TRBD2. Germline CDR1 reads SGHTA; CDR2 reads FQGNSA. Unmatched junction bases numbered 10, after V lost 5 bases and J lost 7 bases. This CDR3 has 15 amino acids. Here the CDR3 DNA reads TGTGCCAGCAGCGGAGTCGGGGGGGGCCCTAATGAGCAGTTCTTC. Translated: CASSGVGGGPNEQFF.

This clonotype has just a few counts. The rearrangement joins TRBV6-2 or TRBV6-3 to TRBJ2-3; 12 bases fit TRBD2. CDR1 and CDR2 from the germline V gene are MNHEY and SVGEGT. The J segment lost 6 bases and the V segment lost 5 bases, leaving 15 bases of the junction unmatched. The CDR3 has 18 residues. The CDR3: CASSARRTSGATGDTQYF. The CDR3 DNA reads TGTGCCAGCAGTGCCCGGAGGACTAGCGGGGCGACGGGGGATACGCAGTATTTT.

The chain links TRBV4-1 to TRBJ2-7; D is possibly TRBD2 (6 bases). Trimming removed 4 bases at V and 6 bases at J, with 16 bases between. The CDR3 loop spans 14 amino acids. Germline V CDR1 and CDR2: MGHRA, YSYEKL. The CDR3 is CASSPVGRRSEQYF. The CDR3 nucleotides read TGCGCCAGCAGCCCCGTTGGGAGGAGGTCCGAGCAGTACTTC.

The chain links TRBV2 to TRBJ2-6; the D call may be TRBD1 or TRBD2 (5 bases each). This CDR3 spans 15 amino acids. V lost 5 bases and J 4 bases, leaving 12 bases between the germline ends. The V gene's germline CDR1 is SNHLY and CDR2 FYNNEI. CDR3 residues: CASSMRGGGANVLTF. CDR3 sequence (DNA): TGTGCCAGCAGTATGAGGGGTGGCGGGGCCAACGTCCTGACTTTC.

Only a few counts were recorded for this clonotype. The CDR3 DNA sequence: TGTGCCAGCAGTTACTGGGGGACAGGGGGCAATGAGCAGTTCTTC. Translating gives CASSYWGTGGNEQFF. The chain carries TRBV6-2 or TRBV6-3 and TRBJ2-1; 11 bases agree with TRBD1. The germline V gene has CDR1 MNHEY and CDR2 SVGEGT. J gave up 6 bases and V 1 base, and 2 bases lay outside the gene matches. The CDR3 contains 15 residues.

This clonotype was seen a few times. The chain recombines TRBV28 with TRBJ1-5; TRBD1 matches 11 bases. The CDR3 has 16 residues. The J segment lost 4 bases and the V segment lost 4 bases, leaving 6 bases of the junction unmatched. Germline V gene lookup returns CDR1 MDHEN and CDR2 SYDVKM. CDR3 bases: TGTGCCAGCAGTTGGGACAGGGGGGCTGGGAATCAGCCCCAGCATTTT. It yields the protein CASSWDRGAGNQPQHF.

This clonotype was seen a handful of times. The chain joins TRBV6-1 to TRBJ2-1; 14 bases agree with TRBD2. Germline CDR1 is MNHNS and CDR2 is SASEGT. V lost 6 bases and J lost 2; bases outside the gene matches: 18. The CDR3 is made up of 21 amino acids. The CDR3 here is CASRVGLAGVPNFEAYNEQFF. The DNA for the CDR3 is TGTGCCAGCAGGGTGGGACTAGCGGGAGTCCCCAATTTTGAGGCCTACAATGAGCAGTTCTTC.

The chain uses TRBV7-2 and TRBJ2-1, with D perhaps TRBD1 (6 bases). The germline CDR1 and CDR2 sequences are SGHTA and FQGNSA. The CDR3 sequence is 15 residues long. Trimming pared 3 bases from V and 9 bases from J, leaving 18 bases between. The CDR3 loop reads CASSFSLPWGLEQFF. The DNA of the CDR3 is TGTGCCAGCAGCTTTAGTCTTCCCTGGGGGCTTGAGCAGTTCTTC.

This clonotype has a handful of counts. The genes are TRBV19 and TRBJ1-1; the match to TRBD1 covers 9 bases. Germline V gene sequence: CDR1 LNHDA, CDR2 SQIVND (reference sequence). The length of the CDR3 is 14 residues. Unmatched junction bases numbered 11, after V lost 10 bases and J lost 5 bases. CDR3 sequence (DNA): TGTGCCACTGCGCCGGGACAGGGCTCTACTGAAGCTTTCTTT. This codes for CATAPGQGSTEAFF.

This clonotype was detected only a few times. The V gene is TRBV6-6, the J gene TRBJ1-5; 7 nucleotides match TRBD1. The germline CDR1 and CDR2 sequences are MNHNY and SVGAGI (reference sequence). This CDR3 comprises 15 residues. V lost 6 bases to trimming and J lost 0 bases; unmatched junction nucleotides: 5. The CDR3, as DNA: TGTGCCAGCAGATCGACAGGGAATAGCAATCAGCCCCAGCATTTT. Translating gives CASRSTGNSNQPQHF.